This TCR beta chain was identified in a study of early T cells in non-severe SARS-CoV-2 infection. Across the study: Chains were not paired, and sequencing was done on bulk RNA from unsorted whole blood.

There are 14 residues in the CDR3. V lost 8 bases and J 2 bases, leaving 13 bases between the germline ends. CDR1 is WSHSY and CDR2 is SAAADI in the germline V gene. TCRdb independently ran MiXCR on the 5' RACE reads; one entry per CDR3 protein. The sample consists of over 85,000 distinct CDR3 sequences, roughly 17% of them appearing once. This clonotype has a count of ten or more. The receptor was derived from an adult who was a healthcare worker with PCR-confirmed SARS-CoV-2 infection or an uninfected control (not recorded which). The chain recombines TRBV10-2 with TRBJ2-1, with D possibly matching TRBD2 (6 bases). The specimen sequenced was whole blood. The CDR3 sequence is CASREPGPYNEQFF. CDR3 sequence (DNA): TGCGCCAGCCGGGAGCCGGGACCCTACAATGAGCAGTTCTTC.